The clone carrying this T cell receptor beta chain has ten or more counts. Its antigen is not known. Co-extracted RNA and DNA came from approximately 20-30 mg of unsorted bulk tissue. CDR3 length: 16 residues. V was trimmed by 5 bases and J by 5 bases, leaving 16 bases between them. Germline loops: CDR1 MDHEN, CDR2 SYDVKM. This record comes from a study of tumor-infiltrating lymphocytes in primary liver carcinoma. Whole-study context: Measuring roughly 4.2 to 10 cm across, the tumors were staged as T1-T3 N0M0. General study findings and limits: Overlap in tumor-adjacent and tumor-blood pairs fell below that of tumor region pairs. Blood's top-250-clone fraction was significantly lower than that of tumors (p = 0.039).

Synthesis of TCR beta cDNA was carried out from 450 to 650 ng total RNA with a constant-region primer. ARM-PCR was slightly modified, and three nested multiplex PCR rounds with it gave rise to the TCR beta libraries. Rounds one and two of PCR, each of 10 cycles, were primed with TRBV1-TRBV30 forward primers and a C-beta reverse primer. TCRdb reanalysed the multiplex PCR reads using MiXCR and keeps one entry per CDR3 protein. The data contain 80,000 to 100,000 distinct CDR3 sequences, approximately 72% of them singletons. The specimen was tumor-adjacent normal liver tissue. This chain connects TRBV28 to TRBJ2-6; the D gene could be TRBD1 or TRBD2 (5 bases each). This sequence was found in a man aged 35 to 55 with primary liver carcinoma and hepatitis B virus infection. The chain's CDR3 is CASSLRGRVWANVLTF. The CDR3 nucleotides read TGTGCCAGCAGTCTCCGGGGACGGGTCTGGGCCAACGTCCTGACTTTC.